These T cell receptor beta chains were read from a single sample in a study of CD8+ T cells in alopecia areata. Data came from immunoSEQ multiplex PCR; TCRdb stores just in-frame clones and leaves some out. This table holds a few hundred thousand clones, 35% to 40% found once. This specimen consisted of CD4+ T cells sorted from blood, obtained around week 34, from a patient treated with tofacitinib. Source of these receptors: a human donor with alopecia areata. Each CDR3 is given with its conserved first and last residue. A D gene is named only where the DNA matches it firmly. Size is omitted from some rows. Given values are once, few, many or a class for expanded clones.

v_gene: TRBV10-3; abundance: few; j_gene: TRBJ2-5; d_gene: NA; CDR3nt: TGTGCCATCAGTGAGTCGCTGGAAGAGACCCAGTACTTC; CDR3aa: CAISESLEETQYF
v_gene: TRBV23-1; abundance: NA; j_gene: TRBJ1-5; d_gene: NA; CDR3nt: TGCGCCAGTAACGCTGGGGGGGATCAGCCCCAGCATTTT; CDR3aa: CASNAGGDQPQHF
v_gene: TRBV29-1; abundance: NA; j_gene: TRBJ1-1; d_gene: NA; CDR3nt: TGCAGCGTTGCCCCACTGATAGGGGATACCACTGAAGCTTTCTTT; CDR3aa: CSVAPLIGDTTEAFF
v_gene: TRBV6-1; abundance: NA; j_gene: TRBJ1-5; d_gene: TRBD1; CDR3nt: TGTGCCAGCAGTGGGGGGACAGGGCCCTACCCCCAGCATTTT; CDR3aa: CASSGGTGPYPQHF
v_gene: TRBV12-5; abundance: few; j_gene: TRBJ1-1; d_gene: NA; CDR3nt: TGTGCTAGTGGTGCCCGGACCGAGAACACTGAAGCTTTCTTT; CDR3aa: CASGARTENTEAFF
v_gene: TRBV2; abundance: once; j_gene: TRBJ2-3; d_gene: NA; CDR3nt: TGTGCCAGCAAAGGCAGGCTACCCACAGATACGCAGTATTTT; CDR3aa: CASKGRLPTDTQYF
v_gene: TRBV30; abundance: NA; j_gene: TRBJ1-6; d_gene: NA; CDR3nt: TGTGCCTGGACACCGGGAGTTGGTTCCTATAATTCACCCCTCCACTTT; CDR3aa: CAWTPGVGSYNSPLHF
v_gene: TRBV27; abundance: NA; j_gene: TRBJ1-6; d_gene: TRBD1; CDR3nt: TGTGCCAGCAGTACCGGACAGGGCCGTAGTTCACCCCTCCACTTT; CDR3aa: CASSTGQGRSSPLHF
v_gene: TRBV7-3; abundance: NA; j_gene: TRBJ2-2; d_gene: NA; CDR3nt: TGTGCCAGCAGCTTAAGGGGGCGAAGCGGGGAGCTGTTTTTT; CDR3aa: CASSLRGRSGELFF
v_gene: TRBV9; abundance: NA; j_gene: TRBJ2-1; d_gene: NA; CDR3nt: TGTGCCAGCAGCCCCACCACCCGACAATCTGATGAGCAGTTCTTC; CDR3aa: CASSPTTRQSDEQFF
v_gene: TRBV6-1; abundance: few; j_gene: TRBJ2-3; d_gene: TRBD2; CDR3nt: TGTGCCAGCAGTGCCCGAGGAGCGGGAAGGTCAGATACGCAGTATTTT; CDR3aa: CASSARGAGRSDTQYF
v_gene: TRBV28; abundance: few; j_gene: TRBJ2-5; d_gene: TRBD2; CDR3nt: TGTGCCAGCAGTTTAACCGGGGGGGGACAAGAGACCCAGTACTTC; CDR3aa: CASSLTGGGQETQYF
v_gene: TRBV15; abundance: few; j_gene: TRBJ2-4; d_gene: NA; CDR3nt: TGTGCCACCAGCGGTAGGGGGGAAGGAGCCAAAAACATTCAGTACTTC; CDR3aa: CATSGRGEGAKNIQYF
v_gene: TRBV25-1; abundance: NA; j_gene: TRBJ2-6; d_gene: NA; CDR3nt: TGTGCCAGCGATTACGGGGACTCTGGGGCCAACGTCCTGACTTTC; CDR3aa: CASDYGDSGANVLTF
v_gene: TRBV11-2; abundance: NA; j_gene: TRBJ2-1; d_gene: TRBD2; CDR3nt: TGTGCCAGCAGACGAGCGGGGGGCCGCAATGAGCAGTTCTTC; CDR3aa: CASRRAGGRNEQFF
v_gene: TRBV11-2; abundance: few; j_gene: TRBJ2-1; d_gene: NA; CDR3nt: TGTGCCAGCAGCGGGAGCCCCTACAATGAGCAGTTCTTC; CDR3aa: CASSGSPYNEQFF
v_gene: TRBV5-1; abundance: NA; j_gene: TRBJ2-6; d_gene: NA; CDR3nt: TGCGCCAGCAGCTTACCGACGATCTCTGGGGCCAACGTCCTGACTTTC; CDR3aa: CASSLPTISGANVLTF
v_gene: TRBV28; abundance: NA; j_gene: TRBJ2-7; d_gene: TRBD1; CDR3nt: TGTGCCAGCTCGCGGACAGGGCTCTACGAGCAGTACTTC; CDR3aa: CASSRTGLYEQYF
v_gene: TRBV7-9; abundance: few; j_gene: TRBJ1-1; d_gene: NA; CDR3nt: TGTGCCAGCATCTTAGCATTAGGGGACACTGAAGCTTTCTTT; CDR3aa: CASILALGDTEAFF
v_gene: TRBV7-8; abundance: NA; j_gene: TRBJ2-7; d_gene: NA; CDR3nt: TGTGCCAGCAGCTTACTTTCAGGGATGCCCCACGAGCAGTACTTC; CDR3aa: CASSLLSGMPHEQYF
v_gene: TRBV30; abundance: NA; j_gene: TRBJ1-2; d_gene: NA; CDR3nt: TGTGCCTGGAGTATGGTACAGGTCTATGGCTACACCTTC; CDR3aa: CAWSMVQVYGYTF
v_gene: TRBV27; abundance: NA; j_gene: TRBJ1-5; d_gene: TRBD1; CDR3nt: TGTGCCAGCGGTCTTAGGGCAGGGGGCAACCAGCCCCAGCATTTT; CDR3aa: CASGLRAGGNQPQHF
v_gene: TRBV9; abundance: few; j_gene: TRBJ2-5; d_gene: NA; CDR3nt: TGTGCCAGCAGCTCGCCAAGAACAGGGTTAGAGACCCAGTACTTC; CDR3aa: CASSSPRTGLETQYF
v_gene: TRBV19; abundance: NA; j_gene: TRBJ2-5; d_gene: TRBD1; CDR3nt: TGTGCCAGTACCGATGGGACAGGGGTGATAGAGACCCAGTACTTC; CDR3aa: CASTDGTGVIETQYF
v_gene: TRBV2; abundance: NA; j_gene: TRBJ2-1; d_gene: NA; CDR3nt: TGTGCCAGCATCGGGGAGGTCGGTGAGCAGTTCTTC; CDR3aa: CASIGEVGEQFF
v_gene: TRBV5-1; abundance: once; j_gene: TRBJ2-6; d_gene: NA; CDR3nt: TGCGCCAGCAGCTTGGTGTTGGCCAGATTCAGCTCTGGGGCCAACGTCCTGACTTTC; CDR3aa: CASSLVLARFSSGANVLTF
v_gene: TRBV27; abundance: NA; j_gene: TRBJ1-5; d_gene: NA; CDR3nt: TGTGCCAGCAGTTTAGTAGGCACGGCGAATCAGCCCCAGCATTTT; CDR3aa: CASSLVGTANQPQHF
v_gene: TRBV19; abundance: few; j_gene: TRBJ1-5; d_gene: NA; CDR3nt: TGTGCCAGTAGTATCTTGACAGGAATAGGTACCAATCAGCCCCAGCATTTT; CDR3aa: CASSILTGIGTNQPQHF
v_gene: TRBV4-1; abundance: NA; j_gene: TRBJ1-5; d_gene: NA; CDR3nt: TGCGCCAGCAGTATCCTTCAGGCAGGGAATCAGCCCCAGCATTTT; CDR3aa: CASSILQAGNQPQHF
v_gene: TRBV30; abundance: once; j_gene: TRBJ1-2; d_gene: TRBD1; CDR3nt: TGTGCCTGGAGTGCCGGGACAGGGGCGCATGGCTACACCTTC; CDR3aa: CAWSAGTGAHGYTF
v_gene: TRBV29-1; abundance: few; j_gene: TRBJ2-7; d_gene: NA; CDR3nt: TGCAGCGTTGTGGGGGGCTCCTACGAGCAGTACTTC; CDR3aa: CSVVGGSYEQYF
v_gene: TRBV19; abundance: NA; j_gene: TRBJ1-2; d_gene: NA; CDR3nt: TGTGCCAGTAGTGGCCAGAACTATGGCTACACCTTC; CDR3aa: CASSGQNYGYTF
v_gene: TRBV7-9; abundance: NA; j_gene: TRBJ1-2; d_gene: NA; CDR3nt: TGTGCCAGCAGAGCTATTTCCCAGGGTGACCATGGCTACACCTTC; CDR3aa: CASRAISQGDHGYTF
v_gene: TRBV4-1; abundance: few; j_gene: TRBJ2-3; d_gene: NA; CDR3nt: TGCGCCAGCAGCCTCCTAGGGGCTAGCACAGATACGCAGTATTTT; CDR3aa: CASSLLGASTDTQYF
v_gene: TRBV29-1; abundance: few; j_gene: TRBJ2-2; d_gene: TRBD2; CDR3nt: TGCAGCGCGACAAGACTAGCGGGAGGGCAAAACACCGGGGAGCTGTTTTTT; CDR3aa: CSATRLAGGQNTGELFF
v_gene: TRBV7-2; abundance: NA; j_gene: TRBJ2-1; d_gene: TRBD1; CDR3nt: TGTGCCAGCAGCTTAAGGGGGCTCGGGGATGAGCAGTTCTTC; CDR3aa: CASSLRGLGDEQFF